The clone carrying this T cell receptor beta chain showed up just a few times. Antigen: not known. This entry comes from a study of T-cell reconstitution after alpha-beta-depleted transplantation in children. Study results and limitations: Day-60 TCRbeta diversity that was high in some patients was derived from surviving recipient T cells and thymic progenitors. It was newly produced T cells that mostly accounted for T-cell counts and diversity one year after transplant. The origin of alpha-beta T cells about two months after transplant was reportedly several hundred expanded graft clones.

Trimming cost V 4 bases and J 5 bases, with 11 bases left between them. CDR3 length equals 14 residues. From germline, CDR1 is ENHRY and CDR2 SYGVKD. This sample's TCRbeta library carried unique molecular identifier barcodes. Using its own MiXCR run on the PCR reads, TCRdb lists one record per CDR3 protein. The sample has some 100,000 distinct CDR3 sequences, 23% seen once; the top ten hold about a fifth. Sequenced here: PBMCs, sampled before TCRalphabeta/CD19-depleted stem cell transplant. The TCR was taken from a boy younger than 10 with acute lymphoblastic leukemia, due to receive a stem cell transplant. This rearrangement joins TRBV10-3 to TRBJ2-2; no clear D gene. CDR3 bases: TGTGCCATCAGTGGCCGAACGCGTACCGGGGAGCTGTTTTTT. It encodes CAISGRTRTGELFF.